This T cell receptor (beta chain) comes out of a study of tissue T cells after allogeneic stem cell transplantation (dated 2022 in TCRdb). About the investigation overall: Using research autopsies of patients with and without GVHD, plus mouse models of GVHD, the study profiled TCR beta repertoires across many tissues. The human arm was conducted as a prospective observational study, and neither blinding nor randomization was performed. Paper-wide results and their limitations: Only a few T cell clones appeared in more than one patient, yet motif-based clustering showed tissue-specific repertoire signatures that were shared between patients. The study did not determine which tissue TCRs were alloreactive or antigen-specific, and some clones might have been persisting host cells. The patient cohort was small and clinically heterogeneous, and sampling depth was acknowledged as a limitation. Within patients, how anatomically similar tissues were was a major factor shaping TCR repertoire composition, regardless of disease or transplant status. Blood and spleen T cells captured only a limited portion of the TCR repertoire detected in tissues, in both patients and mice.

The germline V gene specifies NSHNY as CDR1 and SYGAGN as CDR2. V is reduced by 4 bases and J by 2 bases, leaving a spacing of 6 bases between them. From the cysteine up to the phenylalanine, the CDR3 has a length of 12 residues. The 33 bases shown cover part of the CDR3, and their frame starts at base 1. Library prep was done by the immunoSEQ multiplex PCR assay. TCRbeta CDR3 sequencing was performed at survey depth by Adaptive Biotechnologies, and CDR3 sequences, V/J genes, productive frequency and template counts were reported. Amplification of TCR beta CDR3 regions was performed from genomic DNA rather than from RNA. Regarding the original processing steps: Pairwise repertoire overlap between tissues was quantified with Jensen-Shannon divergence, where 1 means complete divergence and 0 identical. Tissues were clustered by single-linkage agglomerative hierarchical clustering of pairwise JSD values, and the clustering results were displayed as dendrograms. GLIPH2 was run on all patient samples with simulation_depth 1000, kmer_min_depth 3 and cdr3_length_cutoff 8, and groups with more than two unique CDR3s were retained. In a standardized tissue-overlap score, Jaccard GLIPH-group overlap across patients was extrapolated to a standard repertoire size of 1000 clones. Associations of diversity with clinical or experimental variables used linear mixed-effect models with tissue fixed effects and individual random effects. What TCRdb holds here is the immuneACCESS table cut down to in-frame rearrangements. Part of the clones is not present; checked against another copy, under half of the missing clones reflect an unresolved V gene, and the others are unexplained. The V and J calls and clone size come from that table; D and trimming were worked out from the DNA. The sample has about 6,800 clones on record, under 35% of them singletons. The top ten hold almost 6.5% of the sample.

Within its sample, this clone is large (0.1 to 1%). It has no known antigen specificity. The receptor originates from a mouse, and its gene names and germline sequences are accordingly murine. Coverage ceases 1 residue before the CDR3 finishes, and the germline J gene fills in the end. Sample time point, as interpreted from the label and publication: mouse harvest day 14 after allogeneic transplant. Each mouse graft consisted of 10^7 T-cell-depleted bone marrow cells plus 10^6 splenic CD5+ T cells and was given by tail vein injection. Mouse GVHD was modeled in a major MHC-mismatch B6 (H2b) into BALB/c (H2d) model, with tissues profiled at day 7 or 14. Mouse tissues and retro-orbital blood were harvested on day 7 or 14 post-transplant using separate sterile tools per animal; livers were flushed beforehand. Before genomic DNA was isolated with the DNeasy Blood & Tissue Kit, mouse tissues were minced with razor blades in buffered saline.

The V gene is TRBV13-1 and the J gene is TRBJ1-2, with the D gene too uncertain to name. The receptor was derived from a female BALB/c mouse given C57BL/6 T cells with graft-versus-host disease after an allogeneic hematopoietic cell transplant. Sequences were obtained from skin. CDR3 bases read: TGTGCCAGCAGTACACGGAACTCCGACTACACC. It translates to CASSTRNSDYT. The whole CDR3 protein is CASSTRNSDYTF.